These 21 T cell receptor beta chains originate from one sample sequenced in a study of blood T cell repertoires in COVID-19. Generated by immunoSEQ multiplex PCR, the TCRdb table keeps only in-frame clones and is missing some. There are a few hundred thousand clones in the sample; about three quarters occur only once, and approximately 6.6% lies in the top ten. The source material was peripheral blood. These receptors were taken from a woman between 65 and 79 years old with acute or convalescent COVID-19.

This rearrangement joins TRBV5-1 to TRBJ1-1, with TRBD1 identical over 8 bases. V was pared by 7 bases and J by 6 bases, with 2 bases of the junction left unmatched. The CDR3 is 11 residues long. The germline V gene has CDR1 SGHRS and CDR2 YFSETQ. The CDR3 is CASGQGSEAFF. CDR3 nucleotides: TGCGCCAGCGGACAGGGATCTGAAGCTTTCTTT.

The chain is built from TRBV9 and TRBJ2-3; D is unresolved. Trimming took 0 bases from V and 0 from J, leaving 5 bases between them. In germline, CDR1 is SGDLS, CDR2 YYNGEE. This CDR3 region has 14 residues. The DNA of the CDR3 is TGTGCCAGCAGCGTAGCGGTGAGCACAGATACGCAGTATTTT. It translates to CASSVAVSTDTQYF.

The chain is built from TRBV6-1 and TRBJ1-6, with 8 bases fitting TRBD1. The V and J ends lost 2 bases and 7 bases, in that order; junction bases with no gene match: 7. This CDR3 region has 16 residues. Germline CDR1 and CDR2: MNHNS and SASEGT. CDR3 DNA sequence: TGTGCCAGCAGTGAACTTAGGGACAGGCGGAATTCACCCCTCCACTTT. Translated: CASSELRDRRNSPLHF.

CDR3 DNA: TGCGCCAGCAGCCAAGAAACCAGGGTCCTTAGCTCTGGGGCCAACGTCCTGACTTTC. It is translated as CASSQETRVLSSGANVLTF. The J gene is TRBJ2-6, the V gene TRBV4-3, with D possibly TRBD1 on 5 matching bases. The CDR3 length is 19 residues. Trimming took 0 bases from V and 0 from J, leaving 15 bases between them. In germline, CDR1 is LGHNA, CDR2 YSLEER.

The J gene is TRBJ2-2, the V gene TRBV27; TRBD2 aligns across 11 bases. The trim removed 6 bases at V and 0 bases at J, leaving 0 bases unmatched. The CDR3 is made up of 15 amino acids. The germline CDR1 and CDR2 sequences are MNHEY and SMNVEV (reference sequence). CDR3 region: CASRLAGANTGELFF. The CDR3 DNA reads as TGTGCCAGCAGACTAGCGGGGGCGAACACCGGGGAGCTGTTTTTT.

The V gene is TRBV18, the J gene TRBJ2-1, with 11 nucleotides matching TRBD2. V dropped 5 bases and J dropped 2; count of bases not matched to a gene: 2. The germline gives CDR1 KGHSH, CDR2 LQKENI. The CDR3 runs to 15 residues. Here the CDR3 DNA reads TGTGCCAGCTCAACACTAGCGGGGGCCTACAATGAGCAGTTCTTC. Translated: CASSTLAGAYNEQFF.

V gene TRBV24-1 combines with J gene TRBJ2-5; 9 bases are shared with TRBD1. V trimming: 3 bases; J trimming: 5 bases; junction bases outside the gene matches: 12. CDR1 and CDR2 from the germline V gene are KGHDR and SFDVKD. The CDR3 length is 17 residues. CDR3 loop: CATSDPGQGTRVETQYF. CDR3 nucleotide sequence: TGTGCCACCAGTGATCCGGGACAGGGAACGCGCGTCGAGACCCAGTACTTC.

V usage is TRBV5-1 and J usage is TRBJ1-3; no clear D gene. This CDR3 comprises 18 residues. Germline-derived CDR1 and CDR2 are SGHRS and YFSETQ. V was cut by 1 base and J by 2 bases, with 19 bases left in between. CDR3 DNA: TGCGCCAGCAGCTTGACGACTATTAACTTCAATCCTGGAAACACCATATATTTT. Translation: CASSLTTINFNPGNTIYF.

V gene TRBV9 combines with J gene TRBJ2-5, with D perhaps TRBD2 (5 bases). Trimming left V 0 bases short and J 7 bases short, with 13 bases between. Germline CDR1 reads SGDLS; CDR2 reads YYNGEE. This CDR3 has 14 amino acids. This CDR3 reads CASSVGEGALTQYF. CDR3 in DNA: TGTGCCAGCAGCGTAGGCGAGGGAGCTTTGACCCAGTACTTC.

This chain joins TRBV6-5 and TRBJ2-5, with a possible D match to TRBD1 (5 bases). The CDR3 consists of 13 residues. V dropped 0 bases and J dropped 4 bases, with 6 bases sitting between them. Per the germline V gene, CDR1 is MNHEY and CDR2 is SVGAGI. The CDR3 nucleotides are TGTGCCAGCAGTTACTCGACAGTAGAGACCCAGTACTTC. It yields the protein CASSYSTVETQYF.

This chain joins TRBV3-1 (or the pseudogene TRBV3-2) and TRBJ2-7; 10 positions match TRBD1. Losses at the gene ends were 5 bases for V and 5 bases for J; bases not matched to a gene: 3. The germline V gene has CDR1 LGHDT and CDR2 YNNKEL (reference sequence). The CDR3 sequence is 13 residues long. For the CDR3, the DNA is TGTGCCAGCAGCGACAGGGGGCAAGACGAGCAGTACTTC. As protein: CASSDRGQDEQYF.

CDR3 sequence reads: CASSLAGGPRSYF. CDR3 sequence (DNA): TGTGCCAGCAGTTTAGCGGGGGGGCCTCGGTCGTACTTC. The chain employs TRBV12-3 or TRBV12-4 and TRBJ2-7; D might be TRBD2 (7 bases). V was clipped by 0 bases and J by 12 bases, with 15 bases between them. CDR3 length: 13 amino acids.

CDR3 in DNA: TGTGCCAGCAGTGAGGTAGCGGGGGCCTCCCAAGAGACCCAGTACTTC. Its translation is CASSEVAGASQETQYF. The chain recombines TRBV6-1 with TRBJ2-5, with 9 nucleotides matching TRBD2. Trimming at V came to 3 bases and at J to 1 base, leaving 6 bases not matched to a gene. The CDR3 consists of 16 residues. Germline lookup yields CDR1 MNHNS and CDR2 SASEGT.

V is TRBV19 and J is TRBJ2-3; 8 nucleotides agree with TRBD1. CDR3 length equals 14 residues. CDR1 and CDR2 (germline): LNHDA, SQIVND (reference sequence). V trimming: 4 bases; J trimming: 5 bases; junction bases outside the gene matches: 5. The CDR3 loop reads CASSTYGQGDTQYF. The CDR3 DNA sequence: TGTGCCAGTAGTACCTACGGACAGGGAGATACGCAGTATTTT.

The chain combines TRBV7-4 with TRBJ2-7; weak D call: TRBD1 (5 bases). The CDR3 loop spans 13 amino acids. The germline CDR1 and CDR2 sequences are SGHVT and SQSDAQ. The V end lost 2 bases, the J end lost 7 bases, and 12 bases lay between the germline ends. CDR3 in amino acids: CASSLKAGREQYV. The CDR3 DNA reads as TGTGCCAGCAGCTTAAAGGCAGGGCGGGAGCAGTACGTC.

The CDR3 sequence is CASSPREGGIQYF. The CDR3 DNA reads TGTGCCAGCAGTCCCCGGGAGGGGGGCATTCAGTACTTC. J is TRBJ2-4 and V is TRBV12-3 or TRBV12-4; 8 bases fit TRBD2. V shed 5 bases, J shed 9 bases, and the junction held 6 bases outside the gene matches. The length of the CDR3 is 13 residues.

The rearrangement links TRBV5-5 to TRBJ1-3, with TRBD1 matching 9 bases. The germline CDR1 and CDR2 sequences are SGHKS and YYEKEE (reference sequence). Trimming removed 5 bases from V and 0 bases from J; junction bases left unmatched: 6. The CDR3 length is 16 residues. The CDR3 is CASRAGTGPSGNTIYF. In nucleotides, the CDR3 is TGTGCCAGCAGGGCCGGGACAGGGCCCTCTGGAAACACCATATATTTT. Filled out from reference TRBV5-5 and TRBJ1-3, the complete variable domain reads DAGVTQSPTHLIKTRGQQVTLRCSPISGHKSVSWYQQVLGQGPQFIFQYYEKEERGRGNFPDRFSARQFPNYSSELNVNALLLGDSALYLCASRAGTGPSGNTIYFGEGSWLTVV.

The rearrangement joins TRBV20-1 to TRBJ2-7, with 8 nucleotides matching TRBD2. The CDR3 consists of 15 residues. Trimming at V came to 3 bases and at J to 4 bases, leaving 11 bases not matched to a gene. Germline-derived CDR1 and CDR2 are DFQATT and SNEGSKA (reference sequence). In nucleotides, the CDR3 is TGCAGTGCTAGTCCCGGGACTAGAGGGGGTTACGAGCAGTACTTC. This codes for CSASPGTRGGYEQYF.

J is TRBJ2-3 and V is TRBV18; 9 bases match TRBD1. CDR1 and CDR2 (germline): KGHSH, LQKENI. The length of the CDR3 is 17 residues. Unmatched junction bases numbered 6, after V lost 0 bases and J lost 2 bases. The CDR3 spells CASSPPTGGDPTDTQYF. The CDR3 nucleotides are TGTGCCAGCTCACCACCGACAGGGGGGGACCCCACAGATACGCAGTATTTT.

The V gene is TRBV11-3, the J gene TRBJ2-2; tentatively, D is TRBD1 (7 bases). Germline V gives CDR1 SGHNT, CDR2 YENEEA. This CDR3 contains 17 residues. Trimming removed 5 bases at V and 4 bases at J, with 20 bases between. Here the CDR3 DNA reads TGTGCCAGCAGCGCCGGACAGGCGATGGGGGGCACCGGGGAGCTGTTTTTT. Protein sequence: CASSAGQAMGGTGELFF.

This clone occurred a few times. The chain combines TRBV7-6 with TRBJ1-5; TRBD1 is a possible D gene (5 bases). Deletions cut 1 base from V and 2 bases from J, with 9 bases between. The germline V gene has CDR1 SGHVS and CDR2 FNYEAQ. The CDR3 runs to 15 residues. The CDR3 loop reads CASSLGQSGNQPQHF. The CDR3 DNA sequence: TGTGCCAGCAGCTTAGGACAGAGTGGCAATCAGCCCCAGCATTTT.